This T cell receptor (beta chain) was retrieved from a study of cytomegalovirus exposure and HLA in healthy donors (dated by TCRdb to about 2017). For the wider study: According to an earlier analysis of 550 to 700 of the donors, roughly 180 million T cells yielded some 110 million unique TCR beta sequences and less than 300 Gb of sequence data. The aim of the study was to test whether cataloging public T cell receptors could identify signatures of past pathogen exposure. All discovery cohort repertoires had been generated on a single sequencing platform. The T cell repertoires of 666 subjects were profiled by immunosequencing and related to cytomegalovirus serostatus. A separate validation cohort of about 110 different subjects was used in addition to the approximately 640-subject first cohort. In the later analysis, no new phenotypic data were used to find candidate immune exposures; instead, reliance was placed on TCR beta sequences and their occurrence across donors. Among 398 genotyped donors of the cohort, an average of around 240,000 unique TCR beta nucleotide sequences were sequenced per donor, roughly 20% of them non-productive. HLA typing included class I and class II loci at four-digit resolution. Approximately 310 gigabases of sequencing data and 70 million to 95 million unique TCR sequences made up an early release that covered approximately 650 HLA-typed donors. The number of donors typed differed by locus, with roughly 629-640 for A, B, C, DRB1 and DQB1, around 560 for DQA1, approximately 570 for DPA1, and around 460 for DPB1. To predict cytomegalovirus infection status, the study combined high-throughput TCR immunosequencing, statistical association of individual TCRs with disease status, and machine learning. A later genetic analysis took genome-wide SNP genotypes for about 55% of the 666 donors and used that subset as a discovery cohort. Because of strong linkage in the cohort, roughly five DR-DQ haplotypes were treated as single units for association and clustering. Of the roughly 410 genotyped donors, 75% to 85% were placed in the genetic ancestry cluster associated with self-reported Caucasian donors. A later analysis re-analyzed previously published TCR beta repertoires from hundreds of donors and added high-resolution HLA genotyping to study TCR occurrence patterns. Donor age, sex, ethnicity and CMV serostatus were compiled together with the repertoire data. To decide whether each TCR beta V gene segment behaved as functional or pseudogenic, an earlier analysis of some 540 of the donors relied on high-throughput TCR beta sequencing. Results and caveats for the whole study, not just this receptor: Three of the identified cytomegalovirus-associated TCR beta chains were confirmed in vitro to be specific for cytomegalovirus antigens. When HLA alleles, especially DR and DQ, strongly co-occurred, attributing TCR associations to individual alleles was difficult. In this cohort, only TCR beta chains were sequenced, and detectable features were limited by the absence of alpha or paired-chain data. A later genetic analysis reported fewer N-insertions in productive TCRs among donors in an Asian-associated ancestry cluster than the approximately 670-donor mean. In an earlier analysis of approximately 590 of the donors, most TCR beta V segments appeared in productive rearrangements about 87% or about 30% of the time, broadly matching IMGT annotations. Cytomegalovirus status was reported to be diagnosed by the classifier with high specificity and sensitivity in both the original and validation cohorts. A cluster of highly shared sequence variants was judged likely to represent a technical artifact of the sequencing pipeline. A later analysis reported that several top co-occurrence clusters appeared linked to parvovirus B19, influenza, CMV and Epstein-Barr virus. Correlated functional status among segregating V segments might be attributable to linkage disequilibrium, but an unknown experimental factor could not be ruled out. The earlier analysis of a few hundred of the donors excluded around 17 rarely observed V segments, including chromosome 9 orphons, because counts were too low. A later analysis found that HLA-associated TCR beta chains were more clonally expanded and had lower generation probabilities than equally common non-associated chains. Most TCR sequences were observed very rarely across donors, whereas some public TCRs were present in many individuals. The authors suggested that the approach could potentially be generalized to other disease states and immunological phenotypes. Most CMV-associated TCR beta chains appeared to be HLA-restricted in a later analysis, and the HLA associations seemed to be driven largely by CMV exposure. The 87-base-pair reads could not distinguish some IMGT-functional V segments, including TRBV6-2 and TRBV6-3, so those segments were excluded. Specific HLA alleles were associated with 15,000 to 20,000 TCR beta sequences at a false discovery rate of 0.05 in a later analysis. An association between a missense DCLRE1C variant and V-gene and J-gene trimming of TCR beta chains was found in a later genetic analysis and replicated in an independent cohort. Sequencing depth was assumed to be roughly uniform across donors in the presence/absence analyses, though that assumption may not hold. In a later analysis, the rate of TCR association differed among HLA loci, with DRB1 alleles having the most associated TCRs and HLA-C alleles having the fewest. The study listed approximately 150 TCR beta chains as associated with cytomegalovirus. Immune exposure information for the cohort was limited to CMV serostatus. Because some donors lacked HLA typing at each locus, the association tests relied only on the typed subset. A further reported finding was that TCR beta sequences accurately predicted the HLA-A and HLA-B alleles for most subjects in the first cohort.

Library creation used the immunoSEQ multiplex PCR assay. The multiplex PCR relied on a mix of 60 forward primers for TCR Vbeta segments and 13 reverse primers for TCR Jbeta segments. The CDR3 region of rearranged TCR beta genes was amplified from genomic DNA with a multiplex PCR assay. On the Illumina HiSeq System, the amplified TCR beta libraries were sequenced as 87-base-pair reads. Processing in the source paper ran as follows. In a later analysis, 70 million to 95 million unique TCR beta chains were counted across the roughly 610 repertoires, and approximately 11 million of these chains were shared by at least two donors. Raw reads were error-corrected and collapsed into unique sequences by a nearest-neighbor algorithm in which closely related sequences were merged to remove PCR and sequencing errors. CDR3 sequences were aligned to IMGT reference sequences to assign V, D and J gene segments. For a sequence to be retained, a match of at least six nucleotides to both a V gene segment and a J gene segment was required. A rearrangement counted as productive if the CDR3 had no stop codons and remained in frame with V and J, and every other rearrangement counted as non-productive. CDR3 was defined by IMGT convention, running from the second conserved V-encoded cysteine to the conserved J-encoded phenylalanine. The earlier analysis of 550 to 650 of the donors excluded any sequence lacking an unambiguous match to a single V gene segment. In an earlier analysis of approximately 500 of the donors, a V segment was called functional when productive rearrangements were above 56.7%, and segregating when the standard deviation between donors exceeded 5%. A statistical classification framework was developed to diagnose cytomegalovirus status using the catalog of TCR beta chain sequences. V and J gene assignment, in a later analysis, came from comparing TCR nucleotide sequences with IMGT/GENE-DB human TR gene sequences. The TCRdist pipeline was used in a later analysis to assign CDR3 sequences and most-parsimonious VDJ recombination scenarios. A later analysis defined each TCR beta chain by its CDR3 amino acid sequence plus V-gene family, and excluded reads lacking a unique V-gene family. A later analysis removed 500 to 600 highly shared, low-generation-probability nucleotide sequences to deal with suspected cross-contamination and a sequencing artifact. A later analysis calculated a clonal expansion index for each public chain from normalized within-repertoire ranks of inferred template counts. Generation probabilities in a later analysis came from a VDJ recombination model fitted to out-of-frame rearrangements, and those results were checked against IGoR. Hypergeometric tests were used in a later analysis to score TCR-TCR, TCR-HLA and TCR-CMV co-occurrence, with a repertoire-size bias correction applied to the TCR pairs. A later analysis estimated false discovery rates by permuting HLA or CMV assignments 20 times. In a later analysis, co-occurring TCRs were grouped with DBSCAN, and TCRdist sequence similarity was added when clustering was performed within HLA-allele-positive subsets. Co-occurrence clustering excluded repertoires with fewer than 30,000 or more than 120,000 public chains, plus five with anomalous nucleotide sharing. TCRdb's version of the immuneACCESS table is confined to in-frame rearrangements and falls short of the full clone set. An unresolved V gene accounts for under half of the shortfall where checked; the remainder is of unknown origin. V and J calls and clone size are copied from that table; D and trimming were computed from the DNA. The sample table lists approximately 58,000 clones, 83% of them with a count of one. The ten largest clonotypes hold approximately 4.3% of the sample.

The cohort was made up of around 720 healthy bone marrow donors. All cohort members were sampled while nominally healthy, although unrecorded immune exposures were likely present. The donor was CMV seronegative and was included in the group of a few hundred seronegative cohort members. Every donor gave a peripheral blood sample, and the peripheral blood mononuclear cells from that sample were used for TCR beta sequencing. Genomic DNA was extracted from the blood cell samples with the Qiagen DNeasy Blood Extraction Kit. This clone appeared a single time. The antigen it binds to is not known. No much larger clonotype is one base removed from it; base qualities were not supplied. The CDR3 starts with the cysteine, ends with the phenylalanine, and has 13 residues. Only the CDR3 portion is preserved as DNA: 39 bases, with reading frame beginning at the first base. V has 6 bases trimmed and J has 5 bases trimmed; junction bases matching no gene number 6. The germline V gene (reference sequence) gives CDR1 as MNHNY and CDR2 as SVGAGI.

This sequence was found in a man aged 25-45 years in good health and CMV-seronegative. The material sequenced was PBMCs. In this chain, TRBV6-6 is recombined with TRBJ1-1; 7 junctional bases match TRBD1. The CDR3 region has the sequence CASRLDRETEAFF. The bases read TGTGCCAGCAGGCTAGACAGGGAGACTGAAGCTTTCTTT.